Listed below are T cell receptor beta chains from one sample, sequenced in a study of cytomegalovirus exposure and HLA in healthy donors. Sequencing was performed with immunoSEQ multiplex PCR; in TCRdb, only in-frame clones are kept and a portion is missing. Seen here are about 130,000 clones, around 74% observed once, and the top ten hold 5.5% to 8%. Material: PBMCs. The receptors shown here come from a male donor in good health and CMV-seronegative. Each CDR3 is given without its conserved first and last residue.

>TRBV19|TRBJ1-5
ASSPQGGNQPQH
>TRBV5-8|TRBJ2-1
ASSPGRGLSAQEF
>TRBV19|TRBJ2-7
ASSIGRGYSYEQY
>TRBV5-5|TRBJ1-2
ASSRDSYGYT
>TRBV11-1|TRBJ2-1
ASSFGLSSYNEQF
>TRBV18|TRBJ2-7
ASSPVAGEQY
>TRBV7-9|TRBJ2-4
ASRAVTRDKNIQY
>TRBV28|TRBJ1-4
ASSFNPGQGLGNEKLF
>TRBV28|TRBJ1-2
ASVQGYGYT
>TRBV6-6|TRBJ1-2
ATNPGQGFGYT
>TRBV5-1|TRBJ2-5
ASQWRFGETQY
>TRBV5-1|TRBJ1-2
ASSLRDRGRGSYGYT
>TRBV7-6|TRBJ2-1
ASSPIENEQF
>TRBV2|TRBJ1-1
ASGEGRTEAF
>TRBV19|TRBJ1-3
ASSIQAGSGNTIY
>TRBV19|TRBJ2-4
ASSIARRAKNIQY
>TRBV5-4|TRBJ2-3
ASSLVRGAAGDTQY
>TRBV27|TRBJ2-2
ASSLSWGQPFTGELF
>TRBV27|TRBJ2-1
ASSFSVSGYNEQF
>TRBV10-3|TRBJ1-3
AISEGARNTIY
>TRBV28|TRBJ1-1
ASSLTAMNTEAF
>TRBV2|TRBJ2-7
ASIRDRRGEQY
>TRBV2|TRBJ1-1
ASTDPTMNTEAF
>TRBV7-2|TRBJ2-2
ASSLATYRGGELF
>TRBV28|TRBJ1-2
ASRGTPTNYGYT
>TRBV19|TRBJ2-7
ASSVTGTTVYEQY
>TRBV5-5|TRBJ1-2
ASSLEGTGGPGNYGYA
>TRBV28|TRBJ2-2
ATDGLAGAANTGELF
>TRBV15|TRBJ2-1
ATSIPGGTEF
>TRBV28|TRBJ2-7
ASTPERDSGEQY
>TRBV15|TRBJ1-2
ATSRAPGQGIYGYT
>TRBV6-5|TRBJ1-4
ASSSRDRSNEKLF
>TRBV7-2|TRBJ2-7
ASSLGQFYEQY
>TRBV28|TRBJ2-3
ASSITRTSGSQEDTQY
>TRBV28|TRBJ1-2
ASRERRDYGYT
>TRBV7-2|TRBJ2-5
ASSFLWTRGGETQY
>TRBV18|TRBJ2-2
ASSPDTNTGELF
>TRBV28|TRBJ1-1
ASITRSGNTEAF
>TRBV4-1|TRBJ2-5
ASSQVQGGQETQY
>TRBV5-1|TRBJ1-5
ASSLAGVGNQPQH
>TRBV7-2|TRBJ1-4
ASSLLQGIDEKLF
>TRBV18|TRBJ2-6
ASSPLGDSSGANVLT
>TRBV11-3|TRBJ2-2
ASRGGASIGAGELF
>TRBV5-1|TRBJ2-1
ASRLSSNEQF
>TRBV30|TRBJ2-7
AWSPPGAYEQY
>TRBV9|TRBJ1-4
ASSGGLENEKLF
>TRBV5-1|TRBJ2-3
ASSLPSDTQY
>TRBV13|TRBJ2-2
ASSLSSSGGSYRELF
>TRBV6-6|TRBJ2-1
ASSLGGEQF
>TRBV20-1|TRBJ1-2
SRSPDGYT
>TRBV28|TRBJ1-4
ASSLQGASEKLF
>TRBV28|TRBJ2-7
ASSGQGVEQY
>TRBV9|TRBJ1-2
ASSVDFWTGYYGYT
>TRBV2|TRBJ1-5
ASTRTGGAQPQH
>TRBV5-1|TRBJ2-7
ASSYLSGDEQY